The rows below give T cell receptor beta chains drawn from one sample of a study of beta chain features in type 1 diabetes. Data came from immunoSEQ multiplex PCR; TCRdb stores just in-frame clones and leaves some out. This sample carries roughly 15,000 clones, approximately 76% of them seen once, and the ten largest clones take less than 0.35%. The sequenced sample was stem cell memory CD4+ T cells from blood. The receptors stem from a woman between 18 and 29 years old with type 1 diabetes. The CDR3 runs from the conserved cysteine through the conserved F or W. The order of the fields is CDR3 DNA, CDR3 protein, D gene, J gene, clone size, V gene. A D gene is named only where the DNA matches it firmly. Some rows have no size entry. The others give once, few or many, or a class for an expanded clone.

TGTGCCAGCAGTGAAGCGGGAGCTCCAAACGTTCACACAGATACGCAGTATTTT	CASSEAGAPNVHTDTQYF	TRBD2	TRBJ2-3	-	TRBV25-1
TGTGCCAGTAGTCTAGCGGGAGGCTATGAGCAGTTCTTC	CASSLAGGYEQFF	TRBD2	TRBJ2-1	-	TRBV19
TGTGCCAGCAAGGAAGCTCTGGCGCAGTACTTC	CASKEALAQYF	-	TRBJ2-7	few	TRBV2
TGTGCCAGCTCGCCTACAGGGACCTACTCCTACGAGCAGTACTTC	CASSPTGTYSYEQYF	-	TRBJ2-7	-	TRBV18
TGCGCCAGCAGCTTACCGGGACTAGCGGGAGGAGGAGATACGCAGTATTTT	CASSLPGLAGGGDTQYF	TRBD2	TRBJ2-3	few	TRBV5-1
TGTGCCAGCAGCTTAGACCCAGGCCCATACAATGAGCAGTTCTTC	CASSLDPGPYNEQFF	-	TRBJ2-1	-	TRBV7-2
TGTGCCAGCATCCCGGGACAGGGGGCAAGTCGTGCCACAGATACGCAGTATTTT	CASIPGQGASRATDTQYF	TRBD1	TRBJ2-3	few	TRBV28
TGTGCCAGCAGTCAGGACAGGGGGGCCGGTGGCTACACCTTC	CASSQDRGAGGYTF	TRBD1	TRBJ1-2	-	TRBV28
TGCGCCAGCAGCGGGGGGACTAGCCCCTACGAGCAGTACTTC	CASSGGTSPYEQYF	TRBD2	TRBJ2-7	-	TRBV5-1
TGTGCCACTGGGTCGGTGGTAGCGGCCTACAATGAGCAGTTCTTC	CATGSVVAAYNEQFF	-	TRBJ2-1	few	TRBV10-3
TGTGCTAGTGGTTTGGATATACAGGGAGAACATGAAAAACTGTTTTTT	CASGLDIQGEHEKLFF	-	TRBJ1-4	-	TRBV12-5
TGCGCCAGCAGCTTGATGCCCCAGGCGAACGCTTTCTTT	CASSLMPQANAFF	-	TRBJ1-1	once	TRBV5-1
TGTGCTAGTGCCCGGGACAGGAACTATGGCTACACCTTC	CASARDRNYGYTF	TRBD1	TRBJ1-2	-	TRBV12-5
TGTGCCAGCAGTTCTCACAGGGTTTTAGAGACCCAGTACTTC	CASSSHRVLETQYF	-	TRBJ2-5	-	TRBV6-6
TGCGCCAGCAGCTTGGCCGGCCGCGGGAGGCCCTCCTACAATGAGCAGTTCTTC	CASSLAGRGRPSYNEQFF	TRBD2	TRBJ2-1	-	TRBV5-1
TGTGCCAGCAGCTTAATTACCCAGGGTCATGAGCAGTTCTTC	CASSLITQGHEQFF	-	TRBJ2-1	-	TRBV11-2
TGCAGTACTTTAAGGGGGGAGACCCAGTACTTC	CSTLRGETQYF	-	TRBJ2-5	-	TRBV20-1
TGTGCCAGCAGGCTAGCGGGAGAGCCTTACTACGAGCAGTACTTC	CASRLAGEPYYEQYF	TRBD2	TRBJ2-7	-	TRBV7-2
TGCGCCAGCAGCCCGGGACTAGCGGGAGGTAATGAGCAGTTCTTC	CASSPGLAGGNEQFF	TRBD2	TRBJ2-1	-	TRBV5-1
TGTGCCAGCAGCTTGGAGACAGGGGGAGGCTCCTACAATGAGCAGTTCTTC	CASSLETGGGSYNEQFF	TRBD1	TRBJ2-1	-	TRBV5-8
TGTGCCATCAGATCCGGGACAGGGCCACTCTTGGAGCTGTTTTTT	CAIRSGTGPLLELFF	TRBD1	TRBJ2-2	-	TRBV10-3
TGTGCCTGGGCCGGACAGGGATTTAGCAATCAGCCCCAGCATTTT	CAWAGQGFSNQPQHF	TRBD1	TRBJ1-5	-	TRBV30
TGTGCCAGCAGCGTACCGACTAGCGCCAATGAGCAGTTCTTC	CASSVPTSANEQFF	TRBD2	TRBJ2-1	few	TRBV9
TGTGCCAGCAGTCCGCCGGGACAGGCCTACTATGGCTACACCTTC	CASSPPGQAYYGYTF	TRBD1	TRBJ1-2	-	TRBV6-6
TGCGCCAGCAGCCCTAACGGGGGCACCGGGGAGCTGTTTTTT	CASSPNGGTGELFF	-	TRBJ2-2	-	TRBV5-1
TGTGCCAGCAACCCAGGCACAGATACGCAGTATTTT	CASNPGTDTQYF	-	TRBJ2-3	-	TRBV2
TGTGCCAGCAGTCCGGGACAGGCCCTTTTC	CASSPGQALF	TRBD1	TRBJ1-2	-	TRBV6-6
TGTGCCAGCAGTGATAGCGGGAGTGGCGATGAGCAGTTCTTC	CASSDSGSGDEQFF	TRBD2	TRBJ2-1	-	TRBV2
TGTGCCAGCAGCCCGTTGGGAGTGGGATACAATGAGCAGTTCTTC	CASSPLGVGYNEQFF	-	TRBJ2-1	-	TRBV14
TGTGCCAGTAGGATCCGGGACAGGGGCTGGGGTGACTATGGCTACACCTTC	CASRIRDRGWGDYGYTF	TRBD1	TRBJ1-2	-	TRBV19
TGTGCCAGCAGCTTGTTGGTGAGCTCCTACAATGAGCAGTTCTTC	CASSLLVSSYNEQFF	-	TRBJ2-1	-	TRBV5-6
TGTGCCAGCAGCTTGTTGGCTAGCGGGAGGTGGGGGGATGAGCAGTTCTTC	CASSLLASGRWGDEQFF	TRBD2	TRBJ2-1	few	TRBV5-6
TGTGCCAGTAGTATAGGAGGACAACCCATGCCCCTCCACTTT	CASSIGGQPMPLHF	-	TRBJ1-6	-	TRBV19
TGTGCCATCAGTGCCCATCAGGGGAAGGGACTAGCGGGAGGGATCTACGAGCAGTACTTC	CAISAHQGKGLAGGIYEQYF	TRBD2	TRBJ2-7	-	TRBV10-3
TGCGCCAGCAGCCTGAGCGGGAGCTCCTACAATGAGCAGTTCTTC	CASSLSGSSYNEQFF	TRBD2	TRBJ2-1	-	TRBV5-1
TGTGCCACCGCGCCTACAGGGAACGAGCAGTACTTC	CATAPTGNEQYF	-	TRBJ2-7	-	TRBV10-3
TGTGCCAGTAGTTTGAGGACTAGCGGTTACAATGAGCAGTTCTTC	CASSLRTSGYNEQFF	TRBD2	TRBJ2-1	-	TRBV19
TGCGCCAGCAGCACTTGGGGACAGATTGAAGCTTTCTTT	CASSTWGQIEAFF	TRBD1	TRBJ1-1	-	TRBV5-1